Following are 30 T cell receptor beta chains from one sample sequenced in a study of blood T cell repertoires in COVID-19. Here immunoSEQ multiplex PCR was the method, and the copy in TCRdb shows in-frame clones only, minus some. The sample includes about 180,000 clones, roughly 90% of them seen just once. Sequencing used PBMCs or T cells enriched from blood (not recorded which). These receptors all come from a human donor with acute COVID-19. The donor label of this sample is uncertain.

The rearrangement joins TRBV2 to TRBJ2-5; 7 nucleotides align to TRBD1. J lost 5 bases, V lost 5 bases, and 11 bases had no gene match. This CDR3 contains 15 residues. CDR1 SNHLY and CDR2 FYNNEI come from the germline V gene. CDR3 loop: CASSTRTGSGETQYF. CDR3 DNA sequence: TGTGCCAGCAGTACCCGGACAGGTTCGGGGGAGACCCAGTACTTC.

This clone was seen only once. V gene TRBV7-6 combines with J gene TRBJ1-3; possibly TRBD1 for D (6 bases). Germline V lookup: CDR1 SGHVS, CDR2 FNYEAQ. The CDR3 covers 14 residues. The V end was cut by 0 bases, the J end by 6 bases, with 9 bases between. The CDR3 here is CASSLAGGKNTIYF. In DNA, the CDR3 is TGTGCCAGCAGCTTAGCTGGGGGCAAAAACACCATATATTTT.

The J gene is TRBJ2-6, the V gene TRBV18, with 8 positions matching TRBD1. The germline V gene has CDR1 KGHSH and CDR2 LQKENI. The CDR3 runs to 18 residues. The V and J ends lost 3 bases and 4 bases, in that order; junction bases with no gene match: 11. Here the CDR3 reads CASSPGDRGSWGANVLTF. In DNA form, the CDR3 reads TGTGCCAGCTCACCCGGAGACAGGGGATCTTGGGGGGCCAACGTCCTGACTTTC.

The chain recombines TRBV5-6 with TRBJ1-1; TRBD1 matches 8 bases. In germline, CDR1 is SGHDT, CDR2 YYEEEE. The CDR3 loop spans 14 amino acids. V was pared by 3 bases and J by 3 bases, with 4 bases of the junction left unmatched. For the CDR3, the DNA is TGTGCCAGCAGCTCACAGGGGGAGGACACTGAAGCTTTCTTT. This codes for CASSSQGEDTEAFF.

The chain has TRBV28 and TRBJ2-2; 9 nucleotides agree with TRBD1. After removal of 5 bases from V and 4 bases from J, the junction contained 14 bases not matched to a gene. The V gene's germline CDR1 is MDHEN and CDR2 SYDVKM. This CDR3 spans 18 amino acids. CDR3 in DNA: TGTGCCAGCAGTCACCCTTTTTACAGGGGGCTAGGCACCGGGGAGCTGTTTTTT. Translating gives CASSHPFYRGLGTGELFF.

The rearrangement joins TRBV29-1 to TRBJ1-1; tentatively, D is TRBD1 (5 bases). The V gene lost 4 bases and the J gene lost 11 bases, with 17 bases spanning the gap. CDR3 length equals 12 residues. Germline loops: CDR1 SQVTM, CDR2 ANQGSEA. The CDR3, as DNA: TGCAGCGTTGTCGGGCAGGACATTGGCGCTTTCTTT. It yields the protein CSVVGQDIGAFF. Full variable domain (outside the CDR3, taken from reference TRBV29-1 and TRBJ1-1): SAVISQKPSRDICQRGTSLTIQCQVDSQVTMMFWYRQQPGQSLTLIATANQGSEATYESGFVIDKFPISRPNLTFSTLTVSNMSPEDSSIYLCSVVGQDIGAFFGQGTRLTVV.

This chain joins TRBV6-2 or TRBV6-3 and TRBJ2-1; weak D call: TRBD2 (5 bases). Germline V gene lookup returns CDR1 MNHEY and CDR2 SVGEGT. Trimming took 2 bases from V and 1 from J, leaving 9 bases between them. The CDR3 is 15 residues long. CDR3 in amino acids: CASSYEGFSYNEQFF. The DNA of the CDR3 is TGTGCCAGCAGTTACGAGGGTTTTTCCTACAATGAGCAGTTCTTC.

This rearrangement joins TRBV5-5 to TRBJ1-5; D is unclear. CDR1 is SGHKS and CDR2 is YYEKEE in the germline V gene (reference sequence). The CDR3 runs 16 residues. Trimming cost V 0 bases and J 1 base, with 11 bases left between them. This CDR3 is CASSLAPRESNQPQHF. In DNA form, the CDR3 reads TGTGCCAGCAGCTTGGCCCCGAGGGAAAGCAATCAGCCCCAGCATTTT.

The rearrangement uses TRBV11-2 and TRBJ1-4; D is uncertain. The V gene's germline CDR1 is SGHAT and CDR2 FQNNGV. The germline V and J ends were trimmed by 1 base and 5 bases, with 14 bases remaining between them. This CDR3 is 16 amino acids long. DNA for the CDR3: TGTGCCAGCAGCTTAGGTCTAAGACAAGGCAATGAAAAACTGTTTTTT. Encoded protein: CASSLGLRQGNEKLFF.

The CDR3 DNA is TGTGCCTGGAGTGTACCAACCGGCACCATATATTTT. It is translated as CAWSVPTGTIYF. The chain has TRBV30 and TRBJ1-3; D not resolved. V was cut by 0 bases and J by 9 bases, with 9 bases left in between. Per germline, CDR1 GTSNPN and CDR2 SVGIG (reference sequence). The CDR3 has 12 residues.

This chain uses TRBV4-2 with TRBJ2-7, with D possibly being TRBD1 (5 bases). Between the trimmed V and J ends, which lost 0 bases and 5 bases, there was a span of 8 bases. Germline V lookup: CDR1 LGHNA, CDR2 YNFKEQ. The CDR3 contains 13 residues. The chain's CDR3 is CASSQDREDEQYF. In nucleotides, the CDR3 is TGTGCCAGCAGCCAAGACAGGGAAGACGAGCAGTACTTC.

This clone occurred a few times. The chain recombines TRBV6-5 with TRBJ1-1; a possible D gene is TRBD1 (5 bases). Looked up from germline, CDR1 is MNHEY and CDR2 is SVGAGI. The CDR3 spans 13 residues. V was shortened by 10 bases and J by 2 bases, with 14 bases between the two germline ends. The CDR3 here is CATLQVTNTEAFF. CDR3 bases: TGTGCCACCCTACAGGTTACTAACACTGAAGCTTTCTTT.

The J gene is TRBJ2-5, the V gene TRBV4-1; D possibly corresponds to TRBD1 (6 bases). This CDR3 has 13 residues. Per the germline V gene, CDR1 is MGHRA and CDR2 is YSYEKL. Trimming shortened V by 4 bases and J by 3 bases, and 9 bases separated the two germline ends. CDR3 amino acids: CASSLYREETQYF. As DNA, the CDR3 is TGCGCCAGCAGCCTTTACAGGGAAGAGACCCAGTACTTC.

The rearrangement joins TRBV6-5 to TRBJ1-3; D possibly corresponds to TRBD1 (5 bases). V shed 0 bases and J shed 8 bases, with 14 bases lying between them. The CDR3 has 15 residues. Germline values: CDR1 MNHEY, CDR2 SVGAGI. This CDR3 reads CASSYSQGRPDTIYF. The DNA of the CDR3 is TGTGCCAGCAGTTACTCGCAGGGTCGGCCTGACACCATATATTTT.

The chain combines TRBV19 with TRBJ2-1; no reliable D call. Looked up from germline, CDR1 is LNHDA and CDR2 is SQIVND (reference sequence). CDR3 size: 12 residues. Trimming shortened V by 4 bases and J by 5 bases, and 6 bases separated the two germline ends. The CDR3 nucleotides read TGTGCCAGTAGTACCGTTAACAATGAGCAGTTCTTC. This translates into CASSTVNNEQFF.

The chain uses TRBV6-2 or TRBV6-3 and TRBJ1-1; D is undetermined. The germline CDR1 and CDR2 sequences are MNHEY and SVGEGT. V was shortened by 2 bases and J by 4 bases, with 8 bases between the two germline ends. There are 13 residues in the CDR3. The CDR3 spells CASSYEGGTEAFF. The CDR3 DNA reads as TGTGCCAGCAGTTACGAGGGAGGCACTGAAGCTTTCTTT.

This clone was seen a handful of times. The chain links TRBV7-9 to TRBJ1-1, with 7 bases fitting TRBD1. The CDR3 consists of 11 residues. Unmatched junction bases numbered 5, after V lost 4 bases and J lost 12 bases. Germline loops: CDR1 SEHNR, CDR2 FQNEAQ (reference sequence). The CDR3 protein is CASSSRGAPFF. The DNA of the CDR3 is TGTGCCAGCAGCTCCAGGGGGGCGCCTTTCTTT.

In DNA, the CDR3 is TGTGCCAGCAGCGTGGTCGGCGGGGGGGCCGGGGAGCTGTTTTTT. Protein sequence: CASSVVGGGAGELFF. V gene TRBV7-8 combines with J gene TRBJ2-2; 9 positions match TRBD2. Per germline, CDR1 SGHVS and CDR2 FQNEAQ. The CDR3 has 15 amino acids. Trimming at V came to 5 bases and at J to 6 bases, leaving 7 bases not matched to a gene.

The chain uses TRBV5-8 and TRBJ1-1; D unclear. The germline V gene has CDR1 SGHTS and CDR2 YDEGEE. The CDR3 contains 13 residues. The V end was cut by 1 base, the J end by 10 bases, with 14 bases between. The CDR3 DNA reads TGTGCCAGCAGCTTGAACGGCAGGCTGGGAGCTTTCTTT. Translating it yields CASSLNGRLGAFF.

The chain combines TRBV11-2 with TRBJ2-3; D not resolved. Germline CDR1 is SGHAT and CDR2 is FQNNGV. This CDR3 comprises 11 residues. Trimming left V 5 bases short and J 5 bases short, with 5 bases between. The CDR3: CASSLLDTQYF. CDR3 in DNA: TGTGCCAGCAGCCTACTAGATACGCAGTATTTT. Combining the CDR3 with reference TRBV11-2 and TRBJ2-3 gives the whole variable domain EAGVAQSPRYKIIEKRQSVAFWCNPISGHATLYWYQQILGQGPKLLIQFQNNGVVDDSQLPKDRFSAERLKGVDSTLKIQPAKLEDSAVYLCASSLLDTQYFGPGTRLTVL.

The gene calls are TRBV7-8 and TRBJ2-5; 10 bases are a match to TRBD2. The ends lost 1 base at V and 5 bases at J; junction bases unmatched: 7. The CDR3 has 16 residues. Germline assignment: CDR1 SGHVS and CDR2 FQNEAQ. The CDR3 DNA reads TGTGCCAGCAGCTTAGTGGCTAGCGGGGGATACGAGACCCAGTACTTC. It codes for CASSLVASGGYETQYF.

For the CDR3, the DNA is TGCAGTGCTAGTGCCGGACAGGGAATAGATACGCAGTATTTT. Translating gives CSASAGQGIDTQYF. This sequence joins TRBV20-1 and TRBJ2-3, with 8 bases aligning to TRBD1. The germline V gene encodes CDR1 DFQATT and CDR2 SNEGSKA (reference sequence). J was trimmed by 5 bases and V by 3 bases; bases with no gene match: 7. This CDR3 has 14 amino acids.

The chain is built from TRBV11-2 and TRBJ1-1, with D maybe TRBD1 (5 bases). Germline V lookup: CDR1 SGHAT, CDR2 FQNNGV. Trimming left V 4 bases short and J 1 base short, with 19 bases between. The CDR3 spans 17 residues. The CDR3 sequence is CASSSIGQRGGNTEAFF. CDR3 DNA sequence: TGTGCCAGCAGCTCAATCGGGCAGAGGGGAGGGAACACTGAAGCTTTCTTT.

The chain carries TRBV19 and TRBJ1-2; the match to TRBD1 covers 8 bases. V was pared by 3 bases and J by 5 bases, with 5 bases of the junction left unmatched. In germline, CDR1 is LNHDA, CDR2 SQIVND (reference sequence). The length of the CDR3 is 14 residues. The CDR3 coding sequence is TGTGCCAGTAGTATGTCGACAGGGGCATATGGCTACACCTTC. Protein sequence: CASSMSTGAYGYTF.

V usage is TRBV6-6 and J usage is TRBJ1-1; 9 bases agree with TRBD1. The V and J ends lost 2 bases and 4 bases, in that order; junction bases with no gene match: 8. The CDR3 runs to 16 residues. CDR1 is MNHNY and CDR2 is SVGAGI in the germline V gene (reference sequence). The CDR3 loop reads CASSYDRGGLGTEAFF. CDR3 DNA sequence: TGTGCCAGCAGTTACGACAGGGGGGGCCTGGGCACTGAAGCTTTCTTT.

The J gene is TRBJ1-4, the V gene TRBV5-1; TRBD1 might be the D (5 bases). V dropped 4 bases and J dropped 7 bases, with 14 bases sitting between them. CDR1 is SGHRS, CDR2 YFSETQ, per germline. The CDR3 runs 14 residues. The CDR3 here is CASSLQGNGEKLFF. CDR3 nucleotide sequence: TGCGCCAGCAGCCTCCAGGGAAACGGTGAAAAACTGTTTTTT.

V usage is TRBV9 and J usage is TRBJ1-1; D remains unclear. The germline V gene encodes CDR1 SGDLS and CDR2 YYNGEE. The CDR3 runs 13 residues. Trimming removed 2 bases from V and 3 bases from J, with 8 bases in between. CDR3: CASSVFRDTEAFF. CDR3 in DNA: TGTGCCAGCAGCGTTTTTCGGGACACTGAAGCTTTCTTT.

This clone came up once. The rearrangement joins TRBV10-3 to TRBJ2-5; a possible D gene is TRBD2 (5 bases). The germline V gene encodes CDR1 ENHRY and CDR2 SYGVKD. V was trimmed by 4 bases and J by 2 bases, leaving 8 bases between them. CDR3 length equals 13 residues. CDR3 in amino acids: CAISADLQETQYF. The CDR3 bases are TGTGCCATCAGTGCGGACTTGCAAGAGACCCAGTACTTC.

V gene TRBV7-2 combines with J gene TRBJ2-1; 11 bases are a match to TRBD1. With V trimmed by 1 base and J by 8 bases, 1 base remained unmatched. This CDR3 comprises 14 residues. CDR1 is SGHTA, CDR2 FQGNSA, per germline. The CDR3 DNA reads TGTGCCAGCAGCTTAGGGACAGGGGGCCATGAGCAGTTCTTC. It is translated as CASSLGTGGHEQFF.

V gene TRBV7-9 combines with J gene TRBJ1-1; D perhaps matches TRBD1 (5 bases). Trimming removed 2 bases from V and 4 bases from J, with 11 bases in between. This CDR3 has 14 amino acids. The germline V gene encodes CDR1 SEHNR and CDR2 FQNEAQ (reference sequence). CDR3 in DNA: TGTGCCAGCAGCTTATTGGGGGGAAGCACTGAAGCTTTCTTT. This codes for CASSLLGGSTEAFF.